The rows below give T cell receptor beta chains drawn from one sample of a study of technical replicates of blood from several donors. Sequencing was performed with immunoSEQ multiplex PCR; in TCRdb, only in-frame clones are kept and a portion is missing. Here the sample spans roughly 87,000 clones, roughly 91% being singletons. Specimen: T cells isolated from PBMCs. The receptors come from a human donor in good health. Both conserved end residues are part of each CDR3. D genes are given only for firm matches. Some rows mark clone size as missing; the rest say once, few, many or name a class of expanded clone.

clone_size d_call j_call v_call cdr3_aa cdr3_nt
once TRBD2 TRBJ2-5 TRBV28 CASSPGGLAGGQETQYF TGTGCCAGCAGCCCGGGGGGGCTAGCGGGAGGCCAAGAGACCCAGTACTTC
NA TRBD2 TRBJ2-7 TRBV27 CASSSSPAGGPYEQYF TGTGCCAGCAGTTCTTCCCCAGCGGGAGGGCCCTACGAGCAGTACTTC
NA TRBD2 TRBJ2-3 TRBV5-5 CASSLLADDTQYF TGTGCCAGCAGCTTGCTAGCGGACGATACGCAGTATTTT
NA NA TRBJ2-4 TRBV11-1 CASSLAGRVAKNIQYF TGTGCCAGCAGCTTAGCTGGGAGAGTAGCCAAAAACATTCAGTACTTC
NA NA TRBJ2-3 TRBV5-1 CASSLRRITDTQYF TGCGCCAGCAGCTTGCGGCGGATCACAGATACGCAGTATTTT
NA NA TRBJ2-3 TRBV10-3 CAISESRREATDTQYF TGTGCCATCAGTGAGTCCCGGAGGGAGGCCACAGATACGCAGTATTTT
NA TRBD2 TRBJ2-6 TRBV6-6 CASRLREGGANVLTF TGTGCCAGCAGACTAAGGGAGGGTGGGGCCAACGTCCTGACTTTC
NA TRBD1 TRBJ2-7 TRBV11-2 CASSTSGQFSSYEQYF TGTGCCAGCAGCACGTCGGGACAGTTTTCCTCCTACGAGCAGTACTTC
NA NA TRBJ2-3 TRBV4-1 CASSQAVDTQYF TGCGCCAGCAGCCAAGCCGTAGATACGCAGTATTTT
NA TRBD1 TRBJ1-1 TRBV7-8 CASSLEVGRTGMRKNTEAFF TGTGCCAGCAGCTTAGAGGTGGGAAGGACAGGGATGAGGAAGAACACTGAAGCTTTCTTT
NA TRBD2 TRBJ2-2 TRBV28 CASSLGLAGVGETGELFF TGTGCCAGCAGTCTCGGACTAGCGGGAGTGGGTGAGACCGGGGAGCTGTTTTTT
NA TRBD1 TRBJ2-1 TRBV11-2 CASSWGTGSYNEQFF TGTGCCAGCAGCTGGGGGACAGGGTCTTACAATGAGCAGTTCTTC
NA TRBD1 TRBJ1-5 TRBV27 CASSLSGAPGQSNQPQHF TGTGCCAGCAGTTTATCGGGGGCTCCGGGACAGAGTAATCAGCCCCAGCATTTT
NA NA TRBJ1-4 TRBV7-9 CASSLGGTNEKLFF TGTGCCAGCAGCTTAGGGGGCACTAATGAAAAACTGTTTTTT
NA NA TRBJ2-1 TRBV7-3 CASSLDPNNNEQFF TGTGCCAGCAGTCTAGATCCGAACAACAATGAGCAGTTCTTC
NA TRBD1 TRBJ2-2 TRBV5-1 CASSFSGTGNAGELFF TGCGCCAGCAGCTTTTCCGGGACAGGGAATGCCGGGGAGCTGTTTTTT
NA NA TRBJ2-1 TRBV4-3 CASSQSSSYNEQFF TGCGCCAGCAGCCAATCGAGCTCCTACAATGAGCAGTTCTTC
NA NA TRBJ1-4 TRBV2 CASRTHLPLFF TGTGCCAGCCGGACACATCTGCCGCTGTTTTTT
NA TRBD2 TRBJ2-7 TRBV6-5 CASRVGSGEIYEQYF TGTGCCAGTCGAGTCGGTAGCGGGGAAATCTACGAGCAGTACTTC
few NA TRBJ1-1 TRBV6-6 CASSYRTENTEAFF TGTGCCAGCAGTTACCGGACAGAGAACACTGAAGCTTTCTTT
NA TRBD2 TRBJ2-1 TRBV9 CASSPGVAGGHNEQFF TGTGCCAGCAGCCCTGGGGTAGCGGGGGGGCACAATGAGCAGTTCTTC
NA TRBD2 TRBJ2-7 TRBV28 CASSLGLAGVYEQYF TGTGCCAGCAGTTTAGGGCTAGCGGGAGTATACGAGCAGTACTTC
NA NA TRBJ1-1 TRBV15 CATSTYRDIRITEAFF TGTGCCACCAGCACGTACAGGGATATTCGAATCACTGAAGCTTTCTTT
once NA TRBJ2-5 TRBV4-3 CASSQVRKETQYF TGCGCCAGCAGCCAAGTGCGGAAAGAGACCCAGTACTTC
NA NA TRBJ1-4 TRBV10-3 CAISDKNNEKLFF TGTGCCATCAGTGACAAAAATAATGAAAAACTGTTTTTT
NA NA TRBJ2-7 TRBV27 CASSLSYRPYEQYF TGTGCCAGCAGTTTATCGTACAGACCCTACGAGCAGTACTTC
NA NA TRBJ2-5 TRBV6-5 CASSPRGPVQETQYF TGTGCCAGCAGCCCCAGGGGTCCTGTCCAAGAGACCCAGTACTTC
NA NA TRBJ2-3 TRBV11-3 CASSLSPGVTGTQYF TGTGCCAGCAGCCTTTCCCCGGGGGTGACGGGTACGCAGTATTTT
NA NA TRBJ2-7 TRBV9 CASSVESAHEQYF TGTGCCAGCAGCGTAGAGTCAGCGCACGAGCAGTACTTC
few NA TRBJ1-1 TRBV2 CASSGHPNTEAFF TGTGCCAGCAGTGGACACCCGAACACTGAAGCTTTCTTT
NA TRBD2 TRBJ2-5 TRBV9 CASSAWTSGDQETQYF TGTGCCAGCAGCGCGTGGACTAGCGGGGATCAAGAGACCCAGTACTTC
NA NA TRBJ1-3 TRBV19 CATTTGLLENTIYF TGTGCCACCACGACGGGACTTCTCGAAAACACCATATATTTT
NA NA TRBJ2-7 TRBV29-1 CSVAGAYEQYF TGCAGCGTTGCAGGGGCCTACGAGCAGTACTTC
NA TRBD1 TRBJ1-4 TRBV9 CASSVGTGVEKLFF TGTGCCAGCAGCGTAGGGACAGGGGTTGAAAAACTGTTTTTT
NA NA TRBJ2-7 TRBV4-3 CASSQGRTYEQYF TGCGCCAGCAGCCAGGGGAGAACTTACGAGCAGTACTTC
NA TRBD2 TRBJ2-7 TRBV28 CASRPGTSGYYEQYF TGTGCCAGCAGGCCAGGGACTAGCGGCTACTACGAGCAGTACTTC
NA NA TRBJ2-7 TRBV6-5 CASSFDRFAYEQYF TGTGCCAGCAGTTTCGACAGGTTTGCCTACGAGCAGTACTTC